This T cell receptor (beta chain) stems from a study of identical twins. This clonotype was seen at least ten times. Unique molecular identifiers were present on the cDNA, and a universal primer site came from template switching. TCRdb re-derived calls from the 5' RACE reads in MiXCR, one entry per CDR3 protein. The sample holds about 280,000 distinct CDR3 sequences, less than 9% seen once. V dropped 0 bases and J dropped 3 bases, with 13 bases sitting between them. The CDR3 covers 16 residues. Germline V gene data show CDR1 as SGHRS and CDR2 as YFSETQ. In addition, the sample was reused for a study of yellow fever vaccine responses in identical twins.

The sequenced sample consisted of memory (CD45RO+) T cells sorted from blood. The chain employs TRBV5-1 and TRBJ2-1; the D call may be TRBD1 or TRBD2 (5 bases each). The source of this sequence is a young woman in good health. CDR3 sequence reads: CASSLVPGDLYNEQFF. The CDR3 DNA is TGCGCCAGCAGCTTGGTCCCTGGGGACCTCTACAATGAGCAGTTCTTC.